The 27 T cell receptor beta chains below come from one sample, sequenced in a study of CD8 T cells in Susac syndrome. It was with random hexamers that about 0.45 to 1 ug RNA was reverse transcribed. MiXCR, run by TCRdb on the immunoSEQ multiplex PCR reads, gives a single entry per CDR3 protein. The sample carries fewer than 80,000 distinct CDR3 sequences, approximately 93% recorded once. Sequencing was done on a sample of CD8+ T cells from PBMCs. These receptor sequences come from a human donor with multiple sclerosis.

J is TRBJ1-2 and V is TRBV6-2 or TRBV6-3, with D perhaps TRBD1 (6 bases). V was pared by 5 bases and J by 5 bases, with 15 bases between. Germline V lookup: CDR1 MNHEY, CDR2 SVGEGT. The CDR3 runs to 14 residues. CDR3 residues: CASSPLGGWYGYTF. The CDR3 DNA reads TGTGCCAGCAGTCCTCTTGGGGGCTGGTATGGCTACACCTTC.

The CDR3 loop reads CASLLTGEYEQYF. The CDR3 DNA reads TGTGCCAGCCTATTGACAGGTGAATACGAGCAGTACTTC. This chain links TRBV27 with TRBJ2-7; D is possibly TRBD1 (6 bases). Trimming removed 8 bases from V and 4 bases from J, with 15 bases in between. The CDR3 covers 13 residues. From germline, CDR1 is MNHEY and CDR2 SMNVEV (reference sequence).

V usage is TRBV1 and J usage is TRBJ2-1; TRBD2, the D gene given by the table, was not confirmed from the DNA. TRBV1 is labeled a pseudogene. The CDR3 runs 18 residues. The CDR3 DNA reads TGCACCAGCAGACTAGGGACTAGCGGGAGCAGGGTGGCTAATGAGCAGTTCTTC. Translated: CTSRLGTSGSRVANEQFF.

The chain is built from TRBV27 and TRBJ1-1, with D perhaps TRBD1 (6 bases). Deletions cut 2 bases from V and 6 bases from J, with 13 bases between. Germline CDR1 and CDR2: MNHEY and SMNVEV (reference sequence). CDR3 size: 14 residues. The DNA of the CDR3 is TGTGCCAGCAGTTTAGGGACACCGCACGCTGAAGCTTTCTTT. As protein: CASSLGTPHAEAFF.

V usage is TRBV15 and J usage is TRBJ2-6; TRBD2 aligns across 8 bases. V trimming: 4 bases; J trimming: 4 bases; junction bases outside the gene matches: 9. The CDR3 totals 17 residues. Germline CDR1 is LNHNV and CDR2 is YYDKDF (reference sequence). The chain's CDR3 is CATSMDGRAVGANVLTF. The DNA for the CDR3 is TGTGCCACCAGCATGGACGGGAGGGCCGTGGGGGCCAACGTCCTGACTTTC.

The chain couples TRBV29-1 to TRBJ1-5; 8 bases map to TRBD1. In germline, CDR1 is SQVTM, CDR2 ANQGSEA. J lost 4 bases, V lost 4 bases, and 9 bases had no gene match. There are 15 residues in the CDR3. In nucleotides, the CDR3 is TGCAGCGTTGTTGTGACAGGGGACCATAATCAGCCCCAGCATTTT. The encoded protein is CSVVVTGDHNQPQHF. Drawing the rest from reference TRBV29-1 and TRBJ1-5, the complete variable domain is SAVISQKPSRDICQRGTSLTIQCQVDSQVTMMFWYRQQPGQSLTLIATANQGSEATYESGFVIDKFPISRPNLTFSTLTVSNMSPEDSSIYLCSVVVTGDHNQPQHFGDGTRLSIL.

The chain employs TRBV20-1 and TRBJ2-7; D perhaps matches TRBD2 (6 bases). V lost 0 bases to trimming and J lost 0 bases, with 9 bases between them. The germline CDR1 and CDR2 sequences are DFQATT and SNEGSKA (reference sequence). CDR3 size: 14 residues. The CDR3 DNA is TGCAGTGCTAGAGACACTAGCAACTCCTACGAGCAGTACTTC. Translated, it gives CSARDTSNSYEQYF.

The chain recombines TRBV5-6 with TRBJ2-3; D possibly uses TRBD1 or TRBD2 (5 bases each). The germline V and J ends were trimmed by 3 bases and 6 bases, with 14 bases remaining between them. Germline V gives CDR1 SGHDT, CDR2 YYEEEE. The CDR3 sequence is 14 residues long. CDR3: CASSWDGNSDTQYF. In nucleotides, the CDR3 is TGTGCCAGCAGCTGGGACGGGAATTCGGATACGCAGTATTTT.

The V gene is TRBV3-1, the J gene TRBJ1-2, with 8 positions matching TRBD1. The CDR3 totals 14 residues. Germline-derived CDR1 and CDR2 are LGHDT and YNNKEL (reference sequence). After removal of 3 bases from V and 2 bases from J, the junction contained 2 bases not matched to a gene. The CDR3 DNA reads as TGTGCCAGCAGCCAGGACAGGGACAACTATGGCTACACCTTC. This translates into CASSQDRDNYGYTF. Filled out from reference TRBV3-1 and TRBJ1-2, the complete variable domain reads DTAVSQTPKYLVTQMGNDKSIKCEQNLGHDTMYWYKQDSKKFLKIMFSYNNKELIINETVPNRFSPKSPDKAHLNLHINSLELGDSAVYFCASSQDRDNYGYTFGSGTRLTVV.

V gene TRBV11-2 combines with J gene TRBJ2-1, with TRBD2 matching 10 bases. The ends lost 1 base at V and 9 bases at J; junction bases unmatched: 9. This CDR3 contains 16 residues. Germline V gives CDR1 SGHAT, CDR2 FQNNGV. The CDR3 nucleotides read TGTGCCAGCAGCTTAGCGCCTAGCGGGAGACTCAGTGAGCAGTTCTTC. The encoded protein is CASSLAPSGRLSEQFF.

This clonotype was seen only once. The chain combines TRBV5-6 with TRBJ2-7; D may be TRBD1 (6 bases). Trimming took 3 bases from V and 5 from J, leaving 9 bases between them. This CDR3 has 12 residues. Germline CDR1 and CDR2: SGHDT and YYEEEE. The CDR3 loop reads CASSSDRHEQYF. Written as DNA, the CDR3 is TGTGCCAGCAGCTCCGACAGGCACGAGCAGTACTTC. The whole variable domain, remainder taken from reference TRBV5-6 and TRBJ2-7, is DAGVTQSPTHLIKTRGQQVTLRCSPKSGHDTVSWYQQALGQGPQFIFQYYEEEERQRGNFPDRFSGHQFPNYSSELNVNALLLGDSALYLCASSSDRHEQYFGPGTRLTVT.

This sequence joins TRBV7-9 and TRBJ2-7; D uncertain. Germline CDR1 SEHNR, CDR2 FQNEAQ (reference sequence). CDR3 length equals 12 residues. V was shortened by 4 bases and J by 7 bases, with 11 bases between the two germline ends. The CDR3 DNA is TGTGCCAGCAGCTCCAACCCTGGAGAGCAGTACTTC. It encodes CASSSNPGEQYF.

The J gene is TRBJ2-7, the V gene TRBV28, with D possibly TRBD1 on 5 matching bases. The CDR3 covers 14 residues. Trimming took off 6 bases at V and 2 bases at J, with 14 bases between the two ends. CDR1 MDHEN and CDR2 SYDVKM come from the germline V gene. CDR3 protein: CASSPRQNPYEQYF. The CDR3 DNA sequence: TGTGCCAGCAGCCCCAGACAGAACCCCTACGAGCAGTACTTC.

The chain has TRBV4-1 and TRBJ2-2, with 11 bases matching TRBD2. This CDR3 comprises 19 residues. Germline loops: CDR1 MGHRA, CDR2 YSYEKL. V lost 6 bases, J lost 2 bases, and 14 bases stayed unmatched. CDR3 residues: CASRTGLADSGGNTGELFF. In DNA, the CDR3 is TGCGCCAGCAGAACGGGACTAGCGGATTCAGGCGGAAACACCGGGGAGCTGTTTTTT.

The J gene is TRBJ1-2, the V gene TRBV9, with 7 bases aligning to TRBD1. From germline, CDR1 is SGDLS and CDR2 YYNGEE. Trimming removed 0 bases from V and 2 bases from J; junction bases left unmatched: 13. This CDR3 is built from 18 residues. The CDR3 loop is CASSVAEGASLRNYGYTF. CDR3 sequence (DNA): TGTGCCAGCAGCGTAGCCGAGGGGGCGAGCCTTAGAAACTATGGCTACACCTTC.

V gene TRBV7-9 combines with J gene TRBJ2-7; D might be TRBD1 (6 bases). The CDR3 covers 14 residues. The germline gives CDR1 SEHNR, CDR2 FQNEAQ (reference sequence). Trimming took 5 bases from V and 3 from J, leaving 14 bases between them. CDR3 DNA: TGTGCCAGCAGCCATACAGGGAACGGCTACGAGCAGTACTTC. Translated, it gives CASSHTGNGYEQYF.

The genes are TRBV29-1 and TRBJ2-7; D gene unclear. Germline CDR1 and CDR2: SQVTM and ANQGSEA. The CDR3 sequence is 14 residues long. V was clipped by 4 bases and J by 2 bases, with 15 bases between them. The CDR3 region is CSVVFPSSPYEQYF. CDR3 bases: TGCAGCGTTGTATTCCCTAGTTCCCCCTACGAGCAGTACTTC.

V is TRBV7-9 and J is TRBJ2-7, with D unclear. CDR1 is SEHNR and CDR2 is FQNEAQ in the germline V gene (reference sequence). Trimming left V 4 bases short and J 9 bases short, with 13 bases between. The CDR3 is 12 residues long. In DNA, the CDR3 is TGTGCCAGCAGCTCCGAAGTAGTCGGGCAGTACTTC. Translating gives CASSSEVVGQYF.

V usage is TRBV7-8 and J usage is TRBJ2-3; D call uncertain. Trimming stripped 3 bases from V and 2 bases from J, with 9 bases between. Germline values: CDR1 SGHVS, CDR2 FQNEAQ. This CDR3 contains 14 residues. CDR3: CASSFRWNTDTQYF. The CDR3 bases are TGTGCCAGCAGCTTCCGGTGGAACACAGATACGCAGTATTTT.

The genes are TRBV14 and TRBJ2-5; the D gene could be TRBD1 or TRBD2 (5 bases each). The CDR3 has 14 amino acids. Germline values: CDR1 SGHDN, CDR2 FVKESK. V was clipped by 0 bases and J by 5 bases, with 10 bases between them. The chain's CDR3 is CASSQDWDVETQYF. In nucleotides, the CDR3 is TGTGCCAGCAGCCAAGATTGGGACGTCGAGACCCAGTACTTC.

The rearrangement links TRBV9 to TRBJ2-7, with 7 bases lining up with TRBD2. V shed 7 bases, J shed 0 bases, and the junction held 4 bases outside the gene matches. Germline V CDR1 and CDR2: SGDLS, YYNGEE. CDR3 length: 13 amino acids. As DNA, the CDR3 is TGTGCCAGCGGGGAGGGCGCCTCCTACGAGCAGTACTTC. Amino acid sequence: CASGEGASYEQYF. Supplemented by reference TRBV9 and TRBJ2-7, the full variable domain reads DSGVTQTPKHLITATGQRVTLRCSPRSGDLSVYWYQQSLDQGLQFLIQYYNGEERAKGNILERFSAQQFPDLHSELNLSSLELGDSALYFCASGEGASYEQYFGPGTRLTVT.

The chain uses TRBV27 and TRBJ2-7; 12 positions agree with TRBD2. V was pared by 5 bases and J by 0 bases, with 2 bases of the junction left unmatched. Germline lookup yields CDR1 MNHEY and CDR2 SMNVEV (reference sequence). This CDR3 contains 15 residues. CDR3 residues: CASSLAGGSSYEQYF. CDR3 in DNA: TGTGCCAGCAGTCTAGCGGGAGGGAGCTCCTACGAGCAGTACTTC.

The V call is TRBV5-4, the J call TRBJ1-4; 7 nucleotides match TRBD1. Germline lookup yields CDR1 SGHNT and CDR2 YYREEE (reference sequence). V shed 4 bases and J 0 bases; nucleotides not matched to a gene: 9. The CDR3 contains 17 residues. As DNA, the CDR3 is TGTGCCAGCAGCCTCGGGGACAGTTATGCAACTAATGAAAAACTGTTTTTT. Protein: CASSLGDSYATNEKLFF.

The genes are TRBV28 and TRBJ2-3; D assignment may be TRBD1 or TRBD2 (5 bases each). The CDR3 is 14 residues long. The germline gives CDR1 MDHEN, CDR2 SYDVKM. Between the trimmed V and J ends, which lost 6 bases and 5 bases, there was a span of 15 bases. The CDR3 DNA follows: TGTGCCAGCAGGGAGTGGGGGTTGGGAGATACGCAGTATTTT. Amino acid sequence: CASREWGLGDTQYF.

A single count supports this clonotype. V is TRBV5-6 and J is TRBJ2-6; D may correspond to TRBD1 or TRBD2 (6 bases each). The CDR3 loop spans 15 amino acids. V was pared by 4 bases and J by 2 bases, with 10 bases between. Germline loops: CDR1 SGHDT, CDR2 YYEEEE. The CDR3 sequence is CASSPGGAGANVLTF. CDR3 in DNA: TGTGCCAGCAGCCCCGGGGGCGCTGGGGCCAACGTCCTGACTTTC.

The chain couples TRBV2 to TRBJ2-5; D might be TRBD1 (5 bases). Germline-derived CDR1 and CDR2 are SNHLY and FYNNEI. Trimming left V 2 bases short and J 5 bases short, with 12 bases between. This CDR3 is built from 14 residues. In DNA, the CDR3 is TGTGCCAGCAGTGAAATGGTCAGGGCGGAGACCCAGTACTTC. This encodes CASSEMVRAETQYF.

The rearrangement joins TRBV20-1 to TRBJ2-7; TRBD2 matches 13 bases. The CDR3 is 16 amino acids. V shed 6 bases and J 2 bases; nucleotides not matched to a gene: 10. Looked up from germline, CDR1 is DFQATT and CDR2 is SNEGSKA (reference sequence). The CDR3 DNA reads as TGCAGTGCCACCGGGACTAGCGGGGCACGTCCCTACGAGCAGTACTTC. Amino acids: CSATGTSGARPYEQYF.